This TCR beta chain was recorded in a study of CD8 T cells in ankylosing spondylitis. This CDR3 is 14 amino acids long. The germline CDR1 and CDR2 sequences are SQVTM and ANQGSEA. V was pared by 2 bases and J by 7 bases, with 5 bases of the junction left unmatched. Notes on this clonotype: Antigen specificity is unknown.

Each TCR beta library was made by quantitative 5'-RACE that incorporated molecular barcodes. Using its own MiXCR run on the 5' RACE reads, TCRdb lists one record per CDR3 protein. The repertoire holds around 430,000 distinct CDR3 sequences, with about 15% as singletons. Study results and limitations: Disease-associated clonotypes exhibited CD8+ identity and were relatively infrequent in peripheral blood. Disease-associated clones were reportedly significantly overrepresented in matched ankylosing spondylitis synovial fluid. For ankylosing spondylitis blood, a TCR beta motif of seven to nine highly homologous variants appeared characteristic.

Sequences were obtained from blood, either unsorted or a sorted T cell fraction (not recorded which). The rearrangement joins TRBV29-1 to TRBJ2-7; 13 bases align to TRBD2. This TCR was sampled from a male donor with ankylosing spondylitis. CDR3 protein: CSVETGTSGTEQYF. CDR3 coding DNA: TGCAGCGTTGAAACCGGGACTAGCGGGACTGAGCAGTACTTC.